A selection of T cell receptor beta chains follows, all from one sample in a study of CD8 T cells in ankylosing spondylitis. TCRdb recomputed calls from the 5' RACE reads with MiXCR, one row per CDR3 protein. The profile covers 200,000 to 250,000 distinct CDR3 sequences, with roughly 10% appearing a single time and under 8% taken by the ten largest. The sequenced sample was blood, either unsorted or a sorted T cell fraction (not recorded which). The receptors come from a male donor with ankylosing spondylitis or in good health (not recorded which). Each CDR3 is given with its conserved first and last residue. A D gene is named only where the DNA matches it firmly. Some rows have no size entry. The others give once, few or many, or a class for an expanded clone.

D gene,V gene,J gene,clone size,CDR3 protein,CDR3 DNA
NA,TRBV19,TRBJ1-5,NA,CASSIGDSNQPQHF,TGTGCCAGTAGTATAGGGGACAGCAATCAGCCCCAGCATTTT
TRBD2,TRBV20-1,TRBJ2-7,many,CSARSGGRYEQYF,TGCAGTGCTAGGTCGGGGGGAAGATACGAGCAGTACTTC
NA,TRBV20-1,TRBJ1-6,many,CSARDRQESSYNSPLHF,TGCAGTGCTAGAGATCGGCAGGAGAGCTCCTATAATTCACCCCTCCACTTT
NA,TRBV6-1,TRBJ2-3,many,CASRSTSTDTQYF,TGTGCCAGCAGATCCACTAGCACAGATACGCAGTATTTT
NA,TRBV10-3,TRBJ1-1,many,CAISESSRATYEAFF,TGTGCCATCAGTGAGTCGAGCAGGGCGACTTATGAAGCTTTCTTT
NA,TRBV6-2/TRBV6-3,TRBJ2-3,NA,CASDNAGSATDTQYF,TGTGCCAGCGATAACGCGGGATCTGCCACAGATACGCAGTATTTT
NA,TRBV12-3/TRBV12-4,TRBJ2-1,few,CASSSPSRGLDNEQFF,TGTGCCAGCAGTTCACCTAGTCGGGGCCTCGACAATGAGCAGTTCTTC
TRBD2,TRBV30,TRBJ2-1,few,CAWTPGLAGFKPYEQFF,TGTGCCTGGACCCCGGGACTAGCGGGATTTAAGCCTTATGAGCAGTTCTTC
NA,TRBV3-1,TRBJ2-1,many,CASSHASYNEQFF,TGTGCCAGCAGCCACGCTTCCTACAATGAGCAGTTCTTC
TRBD2,TRBV28,TRBJ2-7,few,CASVLAGGRNEQYF,TGTGCCAGCGTACTAGCGGGAGGTAGGAACGAGCAGTACTTC
NA,TRBV20-1,TRBJ2-7,many,CSARKAGYEQYF,TGCAGTGCTAGAAAAGCAGGGTACGAGCAGTACTTC
NA,TRBV28,TRBJ2-1,few,CASSTLGLNEQFF,TGTGCCAGCAGTACCTTGGGGTTGAATGAGCAGTTCTTC
NA,TRBV7-9,TRBJ2-2,NA,CASSPGYRVGTGELFF,TGTGCCAGCAGCCCAGGGTATCGGGTTGGAACCGGGGAGCTGTTTTTT
TRBD2,TRBV20-1,TRBJ2-3,NA,CSAPLAGVTDTQYF,TGCAGTGCTCCCCTAGCGGGAGTCACAGATACGCAGTATTTT
NA,TRBV5-6,TRBJ2-7,NA,CAGSSIYEQYF,TGTGCCGGCAGCTCTATCTACGAGCAGTACTTC
NA,TRBV20-1,TRBJ2-5,many,CSGTPLLRIQETQYF,TGCAGTGGTACCCCTTTGTTACGGATTCAAGAGACCCAGTACTTC
NA,TRBV6-5,TRBJ1-2,many,CASSSIPGLQGRGYTF,TGTGCCAGCAGTTCCATTCCGGGACTTCAAGGTCGTGGCTACACCTTC
NA,TRBV12-5,TRBJ2-1,NA,CASGRTYEQFF,TGTGCTAGTGGAAGAACGTATGAGCAGTTCTTC
TRBD1,TRBV20-1,TRBJ1-2,many,CSATGTGFGYTF,TGCAGTGCTACCGGGACAGGGTTTGGCTACACCTTC
TRBD1,TRBV6-1,TRBJ2-2,NA,CAGTGATSNTGELFF,TGTGCCGGCACAGGGGCCACCTCCAACACCGGGGAGCTGTTTTTT
NA,TRBV14,TRBJ2-1,few,CASSHREHELYNEQFF,TGTGCCAGCAGCCACCGGGAACATGAACTTTACAATGAGCAGTTCTTC
TRBD2,TRBV20-1,TRBJ2-1,NA,CSSLSGVDYNEQFF,TGCAGTTCACTTAGCGGGGTGGACTACAATGAGCAGTTCTTC
TRBD1,TRBV4-1,TRBJ2-2,many,CASSLPMDRYYGELFF,TGCGCCAGCAGCCTCCCCATGGACAGGTACTACGGGGAGCTGTTTTTT
NA,TRBV20-1,TRBJ1-2,once,CSTSPQGFLDYTF,TGCAGTACTAGTCCACAGGGTTTCTTGGACTACACCTTC
NA,TRBV12-3/TRBV12-4,TRBJ2-7,many,CASSPMGEDEQYF,TGTGCCAGCAGCCCAATGGGGGAGGACGAGCAGTACTTC
NA,TRBV5-1,TRBJ2-7,many,CASSILPSSYEQYF,TGCGCCAGCAGCATCCTACCGAGCTCCTACGAGCAGTACTTC
TRBD1,TRBV20-1,TRBJ2-7,NA,CSARAYRGYEQYF,TGCAGTGCTAGAGCCTACAGGGGTTACGAGCAGTACTTC
NA,TRBV20-1,TRBJ1-1,many,CSASRGTPEVRSEAFF,TGCAGTGCTAGTCGCGGGACACCCGAAGTGAGGTCTGAAGCTTTCTTT
NA,TRBV19,TRBJ2-3,many,CASSIVHWDTQYF,TGTGCCAGTAGTATAGTCCATTGGGATACGCAGTATTTT
NA,TRBV4-2,TRBJ2-1,few,CASSAPKASSYNEQFF,TGTGCCAGCAGCGCCCCCAAAGCGAGCTCCTACAATGAGCAGTTCTTC
NA,TRBV11-2,TRBJ1-4,NA,CASSHLILTHSATNEKLFF,TGTGCCAGCAGCCATCTGATCCTCACCCACAGTGCAACTAATGAAAAACTGTTTTTT